These T cell receptor beta chains were read from a single sample in a study of T cells after yellow fever vaccination. TCRdb re-called the 5' RACE reads through MiXCR, storing one row per CDR3 protein. Of about 73,000 distinct CDR3 sequences in the sample, roughly 7.4% were seen once. The input for sequencing was CD8+ T cells sorted from PBMCs, taken on the day of the yellow fever booster vaccination. These receptors were obtained from a man aged 25 to 40 who received the YFV17D yellow fever vaccine. The CDR3 runs from the conserved cysteine through the conserved F or W. Fields, in order: CDR3 protein, CDR3 DNA, D gene, V gene, clone size, J gene. D genes are given only for firm matches. Expanded clones get a size class; other rows say once, few or many, or leave the size out.

CDR3 protein: CASSLRLDEQFF
CDR3 DNA: TGTGCCAGCAGTCTTCGACTAGATGAGCAGTTCTTC
D gene: NA
V gene: TRBV6-6
clone size: few
J gene: TRBJ2-1

CDR3 protein: CASSPWTRPFTDTQYF
CDR3 DNA: TGTGCCAGCAGCCCCTGGACTAGGCCCTTCACAGATACGCAGTATTTT
D gene: TRBD2
V gene: TRBV11-2
clone size: NA
J gene: TRBJ2-3

CDR3 protein: CASKISDTQYF
CDR3 DNA: TGTGCCAGCAAGATTTCGGATACGCAGTATTTT
D gene: NA
V gene: TRBV6-2/TRBV6-3
clone size: NA
J gene: TRBJ2-3

CDR3 protein: CASSLAAVKGYTF
CDR3 DNA: TGTGCCAGCAGCTTAGCGGCGGTAAAAGGCTACACCTTC
D gene: NA
V gene: TRBV7-9
clone size: NA
J gene: TRBJ1-2

CDR3 protein: CASSQAPAAGVQETQYF
CDR3 DNA: TGTGCCAGCAGCCAAGCGCCCGCGGCGGGGGTCCAAGAGACCCAGTACTTC
D gene: TRBD2
V gene: TRBV3-1
clone size: NA
J gene: TRBJ2-5

CDR3 protein: CSVESGDLYEQYF
CDR3 DNA: TGCAGCGTTGAATCGGGGGACTTATACGAGCAGTACTTC
D gene: NA
V gene: TRBV29-1
clone size: NA
J gene: TRBJ2-7

CDR3 protein: CASSQDLQGPGLYTEAFF
CDR3 DNA: TGCGCCAGCAGCCAAGATCTTCAGGGGCCGGGGCTGTACACTGAAGCTTTCTTT
D gene: NA
V gene: TRBV4-1
clone size: NA
J gene: TRBJ1-1

CDR3 protein: CASSLAGSGDTQYF
CDR3 DNA: TGTGCCAGCAGCCTAGCGGGAAGCGGAGATACGCAGTATTTT
D gene: TRBD2
V gene: TRBV11-3
clone size: NA
J gene: TRBJ2-3

CDR3 protein: CSARGLAPEQYF
CDR3 DNA: TGCAGTGCTAGAGGACTAGCTCCCGAGCAGTACTTC
D gene: TRBD2
V gene: TRBV20-1
clone size: many
J gene: TRBJ2-7

CDR3 protein: CSARGGGQETQYF
CDR3 DNA: TGCAGTGCTAGAGGGGGAGGGCAAGAGACCCAGTACTTC
D gene: TRBD2
V gene: TRBV20-1
clone size: many
J gene: TRBJ2-5

CDR3 protein: CASSVEDRGHEKLFF
CDR3 DNA: TGTGCCAGCAGCGTCGAGGACAGGGGACATGAAAAACTGTTTTTT
D gene: TRBD1
V gene: TRBV7-6
clone size: few
J gene: TRBJ1-4

CDR3 protein: CASSVGYGTGEQYF
CDR3 DNA: TGTGCCAGCAGCGTAGGGTACGGTACGGGGGAGCAGTACTTC
D gene: NA
V gene: TRBV9
clone size: NA
J gene: TRBJ2-7

CDR3 protein: CASSIGTTYEQYF
CDR3 DNA: TGTGCCAGTAGTATTGGGACCACCTACGAGCAGTACTTC
D gene: NA
V gene: TRBV19
clone size: few
J gene: TRBJ2-7

CDR3 protein: CASSIATDGLAAETQYF
CDR3 DNA: TGTGCCAGTAGTATAGCCACAGACGGACTAGCGGCGGAGACCCAGTACTTC
D gene: TRBD2
V gene: TRBV19
clone size: NA
J gene: TRBJ2-5

CDR3 protein: CASRRDLSSYNEQFF
CDR3 DNA: TGTGCCAGCAGAAGGGACTTAAGCTCCTACAATGAGCAGTTCTTC
D gene: NA
V gene: TRBV27
clone size: many
J gene: TRBJ2-1

CDR3 protein: CASGDGPYEQYF
CDR3 DNA: TGTGCCAGCGGGGACGGGCCCTACGAGCAGTACTTC
D gene: NA
V gene: TRBV27
clone size: few
J gene: TRBJ2-7

CDR3 protein: CASSFPDYPYDEQFF
CDR3 DNA: TGTGCCAGCAGTTTCCCGGACTACCCATACGATGAGCAGTTCTTC
D gene: NA
V gene: TRBV28
clone size: many
J gene: TRBJ2-1

CDR3 protein: CASSSYTGTAHEKLFF
CDR3 DNA: TGTGCCAGCAGTTCATACACCGGGACAGCTCATGAAAAACTGTTTTTT
D gene: TRBD1
V gene: TRBV12-3/TRBV12-4
clone size: NA
J gene: TRBJ1-4

CDR3 protein: CASSPWTAQETQYF
CDR3 DNA: TGTGCCAGCAGCCCCTGGACTGCCCAAGAGACCCAGTACTTC
D gene: NA
V gene: TRBV7-9
clone size: NA
J gene: TRBJ2-5

CDR3 protein: CASSYPGTRNNEQFF
CDR3 DNA: TGTGCCAGCAGTTACCCCGGGACGAGGAACAATGAGCAGTTCTTC
D gene: NA
V gene: TRBV27
clone size: NA
J gene: TRBJ2-1

CDR3 protein: CASSTWGTGELFF
CDR3 DNA: TGTGCCAGCAGCACTTGGGGTACCGGGGAGCTGTTTTTT
D gene: NA
V gene: TRBV5-6
clone size: few
J gene: TRBJ2-2

CDR3 protein: CASSLISDNEQFF
CDR3 DNA: TGTGCCAGCAGCTTAATCAGCGACAATGAGCAGTTCTTC
D gene: NA
V gene: TRBV7-9
clone size: NA
J gene: TRBJ2-1

CDR3 protein: CASSPISRQASTDTQYF
CDR3 DNA: TGTGCCAGCAGTCCTATTAGTCGACAGGCTTCCACAGATACGCAGTATTTT
D gene: NA
V gene: TRBV12-3/TRBV12-4
clone size: few
J gene: TRBJ2-3

CDR3 protein: CSVDFRGEAFF
CDR3 DNA: TGCAGCGTTGATTTCAGGGGTGAAGCTTTCTTT
D gene: NA
V gene: TRBV29-1
clone size: NA
J gene: TRBJ1-1

CDR3 protein: CASSPPVGAYEQYF
CDR3 DNA: TGTGCCAGCTCACCACCGGTGGGGGCCTACGAGCAGTACTTC
D gene: NA
V gene: TRBV18
clone size: few
J gene: TRBJ2-7

CDR3 protein: CASSPPAETQYF
CDR3 DNA: TGTGCCAGCAGCCCACCCGCCGAGACCCAGTACTTC
D gene: NA
V gene: TRBV4-2
clone size: few
J gene: TRBJ2-5

CDR3 protein: CACSQESDRVNTGELFF
CDR3 DNA: TGTGCCTGCTCCCAAGAGTCGGACAGGGTGAACACCGGGGAGCTGTTTTTT
D gene: TRBD1
V gene: TRBV3-1
clone size: NA
J gene: TRBJ2-2

CDR3 protein: CASSEYLTGTGIAGELFF
CDR3 DNA: TGTGCCAGCAGTGAATATTTGACCGGGACAGGGATCGCCGGGGAGCTGTTTTTT
D gene: TRBD1
V gene: TRBV25-1
clone size: NA
J gene: TRBJ2-2

CDR3 protein: CASSLAPGQGVEDTQYF
CDR3 DNA: TGTGCCAGCAGCTTAGCTCCTGGTCAGGGGGTAGAAGATACGCAGTATTTT
D gene: TRBD1
V gene: TRBV7-6
clone size: many
J gene: TRBJ2-3

CDR3 protein: CASSQDSPGNGYTF
CDR3 DNA: TGTGCCAGCAGCCAAGATAGCCCAGGGAATGGCTACACCTTC
D gene: NA
V gene: TRBV4-2
clone size: NA
J gene: TRBJ1-2

CDR3 protein: CASSSKPYRVSYEQYF
CDR3 DNA: TGTGCCAGCAGTTCCAAACCATACAGGGTTTCCTACGAGCAGTACTTC
D gene: NA
V gene: TRBV28
clone size: NA
J gene: TRBJ2-7

CDR3 protein: CASSGTTGNEQFF
CDR3 DNA: TGTGCCAGCAGCGGAACGACCGGGAATGAGCAGTTCTTC
D gene: NA
V gene: TRBV9
clone size: NA
J gene: TRBJ2-1

CDR3 protein: CSARAPFSGTGDTQYF
CDR3 DNA: TGCAGTGCTAGAGCGCCATTCTCCGGGACAGGAGATACGCAGTATTTT
D gene: TRBD1
V gene: TRBV20-1
clone size: few
J gene: TRBJ2-3

CDR3 protein: CATSDLSDTQYF
CDR3 DNA: TGTGCCACCAGTGACCTGTCAGATACGCAGTATTTT
D gene: NA
V gene: TRBV24-1
clone size: few
J gene: TRBJ2-3

CDR3 protein: CATRPGLAGALGKNIQYF
CDR3 DNA: TGTGCCACCAGGCCGGGACTAGCGGGAGCTTTAGGCAAAAACATTCAGTACTTC
D gene: TRBD2
V gene: TRBV24-1
clone size: many
J gene: TRBJ2-4

CDR3 protein: CAISVMDSYGYTF
CDR3 DNA: TGTGCCATCAGTGTGATGGACAGCTATGGCTACACCTTC
D gene: NA
V gene: TRBV10-3
clone size: few
J gene: TRBJ1-2

CDR3 protein: CATSREGGELFF
CDR3 DNA: TGTGCCACCAGCAGGGAGGGCGGGGAGCTGTTTTTT
D gene: NA
V gene: TRBV15
clone size: many
J gene: TRBJ2-2

CDR3 protein: CASSESGGELFF
CDR3 DNA: TGTGCCAGCAGCGAGTCGGGCGGGGAGCTGTTTTTT
D gene: NA
V gene: TRBV9
clone size: NA
J gene: TRBJ2-2

CDR3 protein: CASSFGVAAGDEETQYF
CDR3 DNA: TGCGCCAGCAGCTTTGGGGTTGCCGCGGGAGACGAAGAGACCCAGTACTTC
D gene: TRBD2
V gene: TRBV5-1
clone size: few
J gene: TRBJ2-5

CDR3 protein: CASSPGQETQYF
CDR3 DNA: TGTGCCAGCAGCCCGGGTCAAGAGACCCAGTACTTC
D gene: NA
V gene: TRBV7-9
clone size: few
J gene: TRBJ2-5

CDR3 protein: CASSLTRKETQYF
CDR3 DNA: TGTGCCAGCAGCCTTACACGTAAAGAGACCCAGTACTTC
D gene: NA
V gene: TRBV7-8
clone size: NA
J gene: TRBJ2-5

CDR3 protein: CASSQDEAGGNEQFF
CDR3 DNA: TGTGCCAGCAGCCAAGATGAGGCGGGAGGGAATGAGCAGTTCTTC
D gene: TRBD2
V gene: TRBV3-1
clone size: few
J gene: TRBJ2-1

CDR3 protein: CASSMDSTDTQYF
CDR3 DNA: TGTGCCAGCAGCATGGACAGCACAGATACGCAGTATTTT
D gene: NA
V gene: TRBV7-8
clone size: NA
J gene: TRBJ2-3

CDR3 protein: CASRSTRPEQFF
CDR3 DNA: TGTGCCAGCAGATCGACCAGGCCTGAGCAGTTCTTC
D gene: NA
V gene: TRBV7-9
clone size: few
J gene: TRBJ2-1

CDR3 protein: CASRPGQGTEAFF
CDR3 DNA: TGTGCCAGCAGACCGGGACAGGGCACTGAAGCTTTCTTT
D gene: TRBD1
V gene: TRBV28
clone size: few
J gene: TRBJ1-1

CDR3 protein: CASSLGPNTGYF
CDR3 DNA: TGTGCCAGCAGCTTAGGTCCAAACACCGGGTACTTC
D gene: NA
V gene: TRBV7-9
clone size: NA
J gene: TRBJ2-4

CDR3 protein: CSATSLGTVSNEQFF
CDR3 DNA: TGCAGTGCTACCTCCCTAGGGACCGTCAGTAATGAGCAGTTCTTC
D gene: NA
V gene: TRBV20-1
clone size: few
J gene: TRBJ2-1

CDR3 protein: CASSKGLSGTDTQYF
CDR3 DNA: TGTGCCAGCAGCAAAGGGCTCAGCGGCACAGATACGCAGTATTTT
D gene: NA
V gene: TRBV7-9
clone size: few
J gene: TRBJ2-3

CDR3 protein: CASSGWIWASGRGSEQFF
CDR3 DNA: TGTGCCAGCAGTGGATGGATCTGGGCTAGCGGGAGAGGATCTGAGCAGTTCTTC
D gene: TRBD2
V gene: TRBV25-1
clone size: NA
J gene: TRBJ2-1

CDR3 protein: CASSHAVGGFNEQFF
CDR3 DNA: TGCGCCAGCAGTCACGCCGTAGGGGGGTTCAATGAGCAGTTCTTC
D gene: NA
V gene: TRBV23-1
clone size: NA
J gene: TRBJ2-1

CDR3 protein: CASSQGRGAGLGNEQFF
CDR3 DNA: TGTGCCAGCAGCCAAGGAAGGGGAGCGGGGTTGGGCAATGAGCAGTTCTTC
D gene: TRBD2
V gene: TRBV4-2
clone size: NA
J gene: TRBJ2-1

CDR3 protein: CASSSPQGARETQYF
CDR3 DNA: TGTGCCAGCAGCTCGCCACAGGGGGCGCGGGAGACCCAGTACTTC
D gene: TRBD1
V gene: TRBV7-9
clone size: NA
J gene: TRBJ2-5

CDR3 protein: CASSSGTGLPEQYF
CDR3 DNA: TGTGCCAGCAGTTCCGGGACAGGGCTTCCCGAGCAGTACTTC
D gene: TRBD1
V gene: TRBV6-2/TRBV6-3
clone size: NA
J gene: TRBJ2-7

CDR3 protein: CSAPWTGPNNEQFF
CDR3 DNA: TGCAGTGCCCCCTGGACAGGGCCGAACAATGAGCAGTTCTTC
D gene: TRBD1
V gene: TRBV20-1
clone size: many
J gene: TRBJ2-1

CDR3 protein: CASTPTDSGGNQPQHF
CDR3 DNA: TGTGCCAGCACACCGACTGACTCCGGTGGTAATCAGCCCCAGCATTTT
D gene: NA
V gene: TRBV6-2/TRBV6-3
clone size: once
J gene: TRBJ1-5